This T cell receptor beta chain came from a study of T cell responses to AZD1222 COVID-19 vaccine (dated by TCRdb to the early 2020s). For the wider study: AZD1222 recipients with second doses at about 4 weeks or about 12 weeks were pooled, because spike-specific TCR depth and breadth did not differ between schedules. A total of 233 trial participants underwent TCR sequencing, of whom under 220 had received two doses of AZD1222 and 26 had received two doses of the MenACWY control vaccine. Trial participants were enrolled by age into subgroups of 18-55, 56-69 and 70-plus years, and around 150, 29 and 61 TCR-sequenced participants, respectively, were included in these subgroups. The paper as a whole reports these results and caveats: Participants were mostly white British and included more females than males, and it was suggested by the authors that clonal diversity may have been underestimated. Spike-specific TCR breadth and depth rose significantly after two AZD1222 doses compared with day 0 and with MenACWY recipients. Conclusions about previously exposed vaccinees are limited because only six or seven AZD1222 recipients were SARS-CoV-2 seropositive at baseline. The 56-69-year group was small, and its depth increase did not reach significance, likely because of low power. The vaccine-associated CD4 TCRs covered the entire spike protein, and the dominant responses fell in regions 160-218 and 743-854. Reportedly, almost half of the unique spike-specific TCRs recognized epitopes lying outside the regions that are mutated in the B.1.351 and B.1.1.7 variants. Because no samples from the day 14 peak response were available, repertoires could be characterized only after the peak T cell response.

As regards this clone: Its antigen remains unidentified. The sample holds no much larger clone one base away, and base qualities are not on file.

Looking up the germline V gene (reference sequence) yields CDR1 LNHDA and CDR2 SQIVND. The CDR3 sequence holds 14 residues, the cysteine and phenylalanine included. Only the CDR3 part of the read is kept: 42 bases, read in frame from the first base. Trimming takes 6 bases from V and 3 bases from J, and the germline ends sit 14 bases apart. The CDR3 regions of human TCRbeta chains were analyzed by immunosequencing. The source study handled its data this way. Repertoire TCRs were checked for matches against a reference library of SARS-CoV-2-specific TCRs that had been generated using the MIRA antigen-specificity platform. Breadth meant the fraction of unique TCRs that were SARS-CoV-2-associated, whereas depth meant the fraction of total T cells that were SARS-CoV-2-associated. Each spike-specific TCR was assigned to its reactive spike region and to a CD4 or CD8 class using the MIRA data. Log10-transformed breadth and depth values were compared by one-way ANOVA with Sidak's multiple comparisons tests. TCRdb obtained this table from immuneACCESS and retained in-frame rearrangements with V and J assigned. These tables miss some clones; where compared with another copy, unresolved V genes account for less than half of the shortfall, and the remainder is unexplained. That table is the source of V, J and clone size, and D and trimming were worked out from the DNA. Present in this sample are under 200,000 clones, about 91% of which were seen just once. The ten largest clones represent about 1.9% of the sample.

Interpreted using the paper, the time point label stands for: baseline before first vaccination. Vaccinee samples were obtained from the UK trials COV001 and COV002, which included a single-blind randomized controlled phase 2/3 trial of AZD1222 (ChAdOx1 nCoV-19) in healthy adults. For TCRbeta chain sequencing, PBMC samples were collected from trial participants at day 0 and at day 28 after the second dose. The input for sequencing was peripheral blood, taken on day 0 of AZD1222 vaccination. The receptor chain draws on TRBV19 and TRBJ1-2, with the D gene call left open. This sequence originates from an adult in good health. The CDR3: CASRGLGGYYGYTF. DNA sequence: TGTGCCAGTAGAGGGCTAGGCGGGTACTATGGCTACACCTTC.